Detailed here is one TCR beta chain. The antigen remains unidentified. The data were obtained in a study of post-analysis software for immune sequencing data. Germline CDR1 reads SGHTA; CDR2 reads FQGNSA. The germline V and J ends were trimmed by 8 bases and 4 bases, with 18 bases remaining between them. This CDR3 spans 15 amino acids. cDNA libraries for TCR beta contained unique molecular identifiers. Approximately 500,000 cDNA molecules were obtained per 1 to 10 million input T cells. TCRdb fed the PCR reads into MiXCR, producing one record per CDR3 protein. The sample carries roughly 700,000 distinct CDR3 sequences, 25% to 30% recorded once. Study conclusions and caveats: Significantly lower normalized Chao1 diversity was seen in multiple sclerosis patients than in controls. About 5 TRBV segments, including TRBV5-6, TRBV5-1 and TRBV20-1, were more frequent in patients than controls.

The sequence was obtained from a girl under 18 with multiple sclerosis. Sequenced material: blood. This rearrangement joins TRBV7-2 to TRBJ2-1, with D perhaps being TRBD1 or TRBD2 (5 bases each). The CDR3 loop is CASRQPRDLYNEQFF. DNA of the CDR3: TGTGCCAGCCGACAACCCAGGGACCTGTACAATGAGCAGTTCTTC. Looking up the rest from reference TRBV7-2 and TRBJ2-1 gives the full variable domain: GAGVSQSPSNKVTEKGKDVELRCDPISGHTALYWYRQSLGQGLEFLIYFQGNSAPDKSGLPSDRFSAERTGGSVSTLTIQRTQQEDSAVYLCASRQPRDLYNEQFFGPGTRLTVL.